Listed below are T cell receptor beta chains from one sample, sequenced in a study of blood T cell repertoires in COVID-19. Clones were read by immunoSEQ multiplex PCR, and TCRdb kept only the in-frame ones, dropping some. The sample lists 200,000 to 250,000 clones; more than 80% were seen once. Source material: PBMCs or T cells enriched from blood (not recorded which). These TCRs come from a man in his sixties who had recovered from COVID-19. CDR3s include the opening cysteine and the closing phenylalanine or tryptophan. D genes are given only for firm matches. Clone size is shown for a subset of rows, as once, few, many or a class of expanded clone.

cdr3_nt: TGTGCCAGTTCCCCCGGGACAGGGGGCGCTTACGAGCAGTACTTC; cdr3_aa: CASSPGTGGAYEQYF; clone_size: -; j_call: TRBJ2-7; d_call: TRBD1; v_call: TRBV19
cdr3_nt: TGTGCCAGCAGCCCGGGACAGGAGAACTATGGCTACACCTTC; cdr3_aa: CASSPGQENYGYTF; clone_size: many; j_call: TRBJ1-2; d_call: TRBD1; v_call: TRBV9
cdr3_nt: TGTGCCAGCTCACTGCAGGGGGTAGATACGCAGTATTTT; cdr3_aa: CASSLQGVDTQYF; clone_size: -; j_call: TRBJ2-3; d_call: TRBD1; v_call: TRBV18
cdr3_nt: TGTGCCAGCAAAATTTCCGGGACTCTAGTCTACGAGCAGTACTTC; cdr3_aa: CASKISGTLVYEQYF; clone_size: -; j_call: TRBJ2-7; d_call: -; v_call: TRBV27
cdr3_nt: TGTGCCAGCAGCTTAGCTAGCGGGGGATACTACGAGCAGTACTTC; cdr3_aa: CASSLASGGYYEQYF; clone_size: -; j_call: TRBJ2-7; d_call: TRBD2; v_call: TRBV7-2
cdr3_nt: TGTGCCAGCAGCCGCAGGGCGGGAGAGGGCCAAGAGACCCAGTACTTC; cdr3_aa: CASSRRAGEGQETQYF; clone_size: once; j_call: TRBJ2-5; d_call: TRBD2; v_call: TRBV3-1/TRBV3-2
cdr3_nt: TGTGCCAGCAGCTTAGGGGGCGGACCTAATTCACCCCTCCACTTT; cdr3_aa: CASSLGGGPNSPLHF; clone_size: -; j_call: TRBJ1-6; d_call: -; v_call: TRBV7-3
cdr3_nt: TGTGCCAGTAGTACGCTACCGACAGGGACTAATCAGCCCCAGCATTTT; cdr3_aa: CASSTLPTGTNQPQHF; clone_size: -; j_call: TRBJ1-5; d_call: TRBD1; v_call: TRBV19
cdr3_nt: TGTGCCAGCAGCTTAGGTACAGGGGCAGAAGCTTTCTTT; cdr3_aa: CASSLGTGAEAFF; clone_size: -; j_call: TRBJ1-1; d_call: TRBD1; v_call: TRBV7-9
cdr3_nt: TGCGCCAGCAGCCAAGAGGTCACCCAGGCCGCGTCCGTGGTGTTTTTT; cdr3_aa: CASSQEVTQAASVVFF; clone_size: -; j_call: TRBJ1-4; d_call: -; v_call: TRBV4-3
cdr3_nt: TGTGCCAGCAGTTCCGGACAGACTGATGGCTACACCTTC; cdr3_aa: CASSSGQTDGYTF; clone_size: -; j_call: TRBJ1-2; d_call: -; v_call: TRBV27
cdr3_nt: TGTGCCAGCGCGACAGGGTTTAGCACTGAAGCTTTCTTT; cdr3_aa: CASATGFSTEAFF; clone_size: -; j_call: TRBJ1-1; d_call: TRBD1; v_call: TRBV2
cdr3_nt: TGCGCCAGCAGCTTGTCCCCGACAGGGGCGGACTATGGCTACACCTTC; cdr3_aa: CASSLSPTGADYGYTF; clone_size: -; j_call: TRBJ1-2; d_call: TRBD1; v_call: TRBV5-1
cdr3_nt: TGTGCCAGTAGCCAGGGGGGTAATTCACCCCTCCACTTT; cdr3_aa: CASSQGGNSPLHF; clone_size: few; j_call: TRBJ1-6; d_call: TRBD1; v_call: TRBV19
cdr3_nt: TGTGCCAGCAGTATAAATACCCGACAAAACACTGAAGCTTTCTTT; cdr3_aa: CASSINTRQNTEAFF; clone_size: -; j_call: TRBJ1-1; d_call: -; v_call: TRBV27
cdr3_nt: TGTGCCAGCAGCTTAGAATCTTACACTGAAGCTTTCTTT; cdr3_aa: CASSLESYTEAFF; clone_size: -; j_call: TRBJ1-1; d_call: -; v_call: TRBV11-2
cdr3_nt: TGTGCCAGTAGTATGGGACAGGGCGTTGAAAAACTGTTTTTT; cdr3_aa: CASSMGQGVEKLFF; clone_size: once; j_call: TRBJ1-4; d_call: TRBD1; v_call: TRBV19
cdr3_nt: TGTGCCATCGCTCGAGTCAGCGGGGTGGTTACCGGGGAGCTGTTTTTT; cdr3_aa: CAIARVSGVVTGELFF; clone_size: -; j_call: TRBJ2-2; d_call: TRBD2; v_call: TRBV27
cdr3_nt: TGCGCCAGCAGCACCGGGACAGGGGTCCTGGACACAGATACGCAGTATTTT; cdr3_aa: CASSTGTGVLDTDTQYF; clone_size: -; j_call: TRBJ2-3; d_call: TRBD1; v_call: TRBV5-1
cdr3_nt: TGTGCCACCAGTGATATCGGGACAGGGGCATATACGCAGTATTTT; cdr3_aa: CATSDIGTGAYTQYF; clone_size: few; j_call: TRBJ2-3; d_call: TRBD1; v_call: TRBV24-1
cdr3_nt: TGTGCCAGCAGCTTAGCGCAAGTAGCAGGGCGAGGCTACACCTTC; cdr3_aa: CASSLAQVAGRGYTF; clone_size: -; j_call: TRBJ1-2; d_call: -; v_call: TRBV7-9
cdr3_nt: TGTGCCAGCAGTGACAGGGGATCAGGGTACGAGCAGTACTTC; cdr3_aa: CASSDRGSGYEQYF; clone_size: -; j_call: TRBJ2-7; d_call: -; v_call: TRBV6-1
cdr3_nt: TGTGCCAGCAGCCAAGAAGTCCGGGACCAAGAGACCCAGTACTTC; cdr3_aa: CASSQEVRDQETQYF; clone_size: -; j_call: TRBJ2-5; d_call: -; v_call: TRBV3-1/TRBV3-2
cdr3_nt: TGTGCCAGCAGCGTAAGACAGGGAACGTCTGGAAACACCATATATTTT; cdr3_aa: CASSVRQGTSGNTIYF; clone_size: once; j_call: TRBJ1-3; d_call: TRBD1; v_call: TRBV7-9
cdr3_nt: TGTGCCAGCAGCCAACCCTCAGGGGGGCTGTTAAACACCATATATTTT; cdr3_aa: CASSQPSGGLLNTIYF; clone_size: once; j_call: TRBJ1-3; d_call: TRBD1; v_call: TRBV3-1/TRBV3-2
cdr3_nt: TGCGCCAGCAGCCTGACGACAGGGTACACTGAAGCTTTCTTT; cdr3_aa: CASSLTTGYTEAFF; clone_size: -; j_call: TRBJ1-1; d_call: TRBD1; v_call: TRBV4-3
cdr3_nt: TGTGCCTGGAGCGGTCACCCGAACACTGAAGCTTTCTTT; cdr3_aa: CAWSGHPNTEAFF; clone_size: -; j_call: TRBJ1-1; d_call: -; v_call: TRBV30
cdr3_nt: TGTGCCAGCAGCTTAGCGCGAGGGGGCACTGAAGCTTTCTTT; cdr3_aa: CASSLARGGTEAFF; clone_size: -; j_call: TRBJ1-1; d_call: -; v_call: TRBV7-2
cdr3_nt: TGTGCCAGCAGCCGTGAAGCGGATCAGCCCCAGCATTTT; cdr3_aa: CASSREADQPQHF; clone_size: -; j_call: TRBJ1-5; d_call: -; v_call: TRBV11-3
cdr3_nt: TGCGCCAGCAGCTCCCGTTTCCAAGAGACCCAGTACTTC; cdr3_aa: CASSSRFQETQYF; clone_size: -; j_call: TRBJ2-5; d_call: -; v_call: TRBV5-1
cdr3_nt: TGTGCCAGAAGCTCTGCAAAGAGGGAGCCTCTCTACAATGAGCAGTTCTTC; cdr3_aa: CARSSAKREPLYNEQFF; clone_size: -; j_call: TRBJ2-1; d_call: -; v_call: TRBV5-3
cdr3_nt: TGTGCCAGCAGCCGGATGGGGGACAGGGGATACAATGAGCAGTTCTTC; cdr3_aa: CASSRMGDRGYNEQFF; clone_size: once; j_call: TRBJ2-1; d_call: TRBD1; v_call: TRBV11-3
cdr3_nt: TGTGCCAGCAGCTCCCAGGAGGGTGGGGCGCAGTATTTT; cdr3_aa: CASSSQEGGAQYF; clone_size: -; j_call: TRBJ2-3; d_call: -; v_call: TRBV14
cdr3_nt: TGTGCCAGTAGTATAGATAAAGGGCAGGGTGGCCAGCCCCAGCATTTT; cdr3_aa: CASSIDKGQGGQPQHF; clone_size: -; j_call: TRBJ1-5; d_call: -; v_call: TRBV19
cdr3_nt: TGTGCCAGCAGTGAATCCGCGTTTTCTGAAGCTTTCTTT; cdr3_aa: CASSESAFSEAFF; clone_size: -; j_call: TRBJ1-1; d_call: -; v_call: TRBV2
cdr3_nt: TGTGCCAGCAGTTACTGGGGCCAGAATGGGAATGAAAAACTGTTTTTT; cdr3_aa: CASSYWGQNGNEKLFF; clone_size: -; j_call: TRBJ1-4; d_call: -; v_call: TRBV6-5
cdr3_nt: TGTGCCAGCAGCTTACGGGGGGTCGGGCAACAAGAGACCCAGTACTTC; cdr3_aa: CASSLRGVGQQETQYF; clone_size: -; j_call: TRBJ2-5; d_call: TRBD2; v_call: TRBV7-9
cdr3_nt: TGTGCCAGCAGTTCGGGACAGGGGGCGGGATACAATGAGCAGTTCTTC; cdr3_aa: CASSSGQGAGYNEQFF; clone_size: -; j_call: TRBJ2-1; d_call: TRBD1; v_call: TRBV6-5
cdr3_nt: TGTGCCTGGAGCCCGGGGTCCTACGAGCAGTACTTC; cdr3_aa: CAWSPGSYEQYF; clone_size: -; j_call: TRBJ2-7; d_call: -; v_call: TRBV30
cdr3_nt: TGTGCCTGGAGTGTCTCTGGGCCTAATGGCTACACCTTC; cdr3_aa: CAWSVSGPNGYTF; clone_size: -; j_call: TRBJ1-2; d_call: -; v_call: TRBV30
cdr3_nt: TGTGCCAGCAGCCAAGTACCGGGACTCCGACAAGGTGTTGAGCAGTTCTTC; cdr3_aa: CASSQVPGLRQGVEQFF; clone_size: -; j_call: TRBJ2-1; d_call: -; v_call: TRBV3-1/TRBV3-2
cdr3_nt: TGTGCCAGCAGCCAGGACAGGGGGCTGCGTGGAAACACCATATATTTT; cdr3_aa: CASSQDRGLRGNTIYF; clone_size: -; j_call: TRBJ1-3; d_call: TRBD1; v_call: TRBV13
cdr3_nt: TGTGCCAGCAGCTTCGGCCGGGACACGGTATTAAATGGCTACACCTTC; cdr3_aa: CASSFGRDTVLNGYTF; clone_size: -; j_call: TRBJ1-2; d_call: -; v_call: TRBV7-2
cdr3_nt: TGTGCCAGCAGCGAGGACAGACCCGAAAAACTGTTTTTT; cdr3_aa: CASSEDRPEKLFF; clone_size: -; j_call: TRBJ1-4; d_call: -; v_call: TRBV6-5
cdr3_nt: TGTGCCAGCAGCTTAGCAGGGACAGGGGGCATTTCACCCCTCCACTTT; cdr3_aa: CASSLAGTGGISPLHF; clone_size: -; j_call: TRBJ1-6; d_call: TRBD1; v_call: TRBV7-2
cdr3_nt: TGTGCCAGCAGCCTAGGAACACACACCTTC; cdr3_aa: CASSLGTHTF; clone_size: -; j_call: TRBJ1-2; d_call: -; v_call: TRBV6-5
cdr3_nt: TGTGCCTGGAGTTCAACAGGGTGGACTGAAGCTTTCTTT; cdr3_aa: CAWSSTGWTEAFF; clone_size: -; j_call: TRBJ1-1; d_call: -; v_call: TRBV30
cdr3_nt: TGTGCCAGCAGCCAAGTTGGGGCGACCCGCTACGAGCAGTACTTC; cdr3_aa: CASSQVGATRYEQYF; clone_size: -; j_call: TRBJ2-7; d_call: -; v_call: TRBV14
cdr3_nt: TGTGCCAGCAGTCCAGGGGGCAGTGTGGATGAGCAGTACTTC; cdr3_aa: CASSPGGSVDEQYF; clone_size: -; j_call: TRBJ2-7; d_call: TRBD1; v_call: TRBV2
cdr3_nt: TGTGCCAGCAGCCAAACTACAGGGTTTAGCAATCAGCCCCAGCATTTT; cdr3_aa: CASSQTTGFSNQPQHF; clone_size: -; j_call: TRBJ1-5; d_call: -; v_call: TRBV3-1/TRBV3-2
cdr3_nt: TGTGCCAGCAGCTTGAGGCAGGGCGATCGCAATCAGCCCCAGCATTTT; cdr3_aa: CASSLRQGDRNQPQHF; clone_size: -; j_call: TRBJ1-5; d_call: -; v_call: TRBV5-6
cdr3_nt: TGTGCCAGCAGTGGGCGACAGGGCGGCAGGGGTTCACCCCTCCACTTT; cdr3_aa: CASSGRQGGRGSPLHF; clone_size: -; j_call: TRBJ1-6; d_call: TRBD1; v_call: TRBV25-1
cdr3_nt: TGCGCCAGCAGCTTGGCAGGGGGACGTTCGCCTGAAGCTTTCTTT; cdr3_aa: CASSLAGGRSPEAFF; clone_size: -; j_call: TRBJ1-1; d_call: TRBD1; v_call: TRBV5-1
cdr3_nt: TGTGCCAGCAGTTACTCTTCGGTCACGAACACTGAAGCTTTCTTT; cdr3_aa: CASSYSSVTNTEAFF; clone_size: -; j_call: TRBJ1-1; d_call: -; v_call: TRBV6-5